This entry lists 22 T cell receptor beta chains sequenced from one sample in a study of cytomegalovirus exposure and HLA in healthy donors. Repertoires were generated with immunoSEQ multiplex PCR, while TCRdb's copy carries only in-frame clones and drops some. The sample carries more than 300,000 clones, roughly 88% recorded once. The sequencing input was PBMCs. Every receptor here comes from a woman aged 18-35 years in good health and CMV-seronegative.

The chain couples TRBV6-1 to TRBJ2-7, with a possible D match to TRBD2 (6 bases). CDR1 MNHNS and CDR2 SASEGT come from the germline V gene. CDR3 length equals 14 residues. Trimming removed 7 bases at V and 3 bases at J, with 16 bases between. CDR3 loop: CASIFSGALYEQYF. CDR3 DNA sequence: TGTGCCAGCATCTTTAGCGGAGCACTCTACGAGCAGTACTTC.

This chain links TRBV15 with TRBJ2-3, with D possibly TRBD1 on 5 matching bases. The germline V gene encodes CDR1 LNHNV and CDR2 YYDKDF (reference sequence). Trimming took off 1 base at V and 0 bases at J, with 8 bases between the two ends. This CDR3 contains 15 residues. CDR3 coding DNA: TGTGCCACCAGCAGAGTCCCAGGGAGCACAGATACGCAGTATTTT. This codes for CATSRVPGSTDTQYF.

CDR3 sequence reads: CASQSPTGNFNQPQHF. The CDR3 bases are TGTGCCAGCCAGTCCCCGACAGGGAACTTCAATCAGCCCCAGCATTTT. The chain is built from TRBV28 and TRBJ1-5; TRBD1 matches 7 bases. The V gene's germline CDR1 is MDHEN and CDR2 SYDVKM. The CDR3 covers 16 residues. The ends lost 8 bases at V and 3 bases at J; junction bases unmatched: 13.

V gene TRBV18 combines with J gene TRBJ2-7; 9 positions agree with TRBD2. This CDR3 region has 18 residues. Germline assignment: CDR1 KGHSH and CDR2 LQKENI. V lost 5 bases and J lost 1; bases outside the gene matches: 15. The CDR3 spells CASSAGRAASGTSYEQYF. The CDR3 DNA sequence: TGTGCCAGCTCAGCAGGGAGAGCGGCTAGCGGGACTTCCTACGAGCAGTACTTC.

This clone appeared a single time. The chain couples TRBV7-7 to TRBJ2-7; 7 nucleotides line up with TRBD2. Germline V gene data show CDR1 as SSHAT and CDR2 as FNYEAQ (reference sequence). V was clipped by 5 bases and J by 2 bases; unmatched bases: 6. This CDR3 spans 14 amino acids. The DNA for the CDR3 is TGTGCCAGCAGCCAGTCAGCGGGACCCTACGAGCAGTACTTC. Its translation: CASSQSAGPYEQYF.

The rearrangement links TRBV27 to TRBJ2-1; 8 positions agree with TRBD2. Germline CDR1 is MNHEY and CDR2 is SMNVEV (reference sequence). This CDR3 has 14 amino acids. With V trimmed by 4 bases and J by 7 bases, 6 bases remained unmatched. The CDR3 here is CASSSRTSRNEQFF. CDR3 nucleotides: TGTGCCAGCAGTTCAAGGACTAGCAGAAATGAGCAGTTCTTC.

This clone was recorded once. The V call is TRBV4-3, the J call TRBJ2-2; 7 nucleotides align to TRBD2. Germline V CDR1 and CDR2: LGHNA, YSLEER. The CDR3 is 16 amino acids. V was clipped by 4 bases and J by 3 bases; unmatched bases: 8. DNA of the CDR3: TGCGCCAGCAGCCCTCTCGCGGCGGGGGACACCGGGGAGCTGTTTTTT. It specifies CASSPLAAGDTGELFF.

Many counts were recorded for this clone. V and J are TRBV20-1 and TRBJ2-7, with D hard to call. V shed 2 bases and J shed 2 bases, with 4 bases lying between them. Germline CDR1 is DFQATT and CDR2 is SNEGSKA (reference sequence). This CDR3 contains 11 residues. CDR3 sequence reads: CSARQTYEQYF. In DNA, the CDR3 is TGCAGTGCTAGACAGACCTACGAGCAGTACTTC.

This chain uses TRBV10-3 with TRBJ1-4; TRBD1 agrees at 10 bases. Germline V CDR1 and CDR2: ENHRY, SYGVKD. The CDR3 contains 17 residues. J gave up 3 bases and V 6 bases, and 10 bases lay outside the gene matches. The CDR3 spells CAIRAGTGAGANEKLFF. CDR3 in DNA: TGTGCCATCAGAGCCGGGACAGGGGCAGGAGCTAATGAAAAACTGTTTTTT.

The CDR3 region is CASGLVPNRGGQYF. The CDR3 nucleotides are TGTGCTAGTGGTTTGGTACCGAACAGGGGAGGGCAGTACTTC. The chain links TRBV12-5 to TRBJ2-7; D is perhaps TRBD1 (7 bases). The CDR3 runs to 14 residues. Looked up from germline, CDR1 is LGHNT and CDR2 is FRNRAP. The ends were cut back, 0 bases at V and 9 bases at J, with 15 bases in the middle.

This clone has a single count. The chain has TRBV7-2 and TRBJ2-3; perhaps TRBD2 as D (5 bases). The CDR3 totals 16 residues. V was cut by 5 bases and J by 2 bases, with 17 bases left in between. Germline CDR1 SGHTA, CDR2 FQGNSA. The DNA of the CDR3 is TGTGCCAGCAGCCTAATAGCTAGAGGACTCACAGATACGCAGTATTTT. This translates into CASSLIARGLTDTQYF.

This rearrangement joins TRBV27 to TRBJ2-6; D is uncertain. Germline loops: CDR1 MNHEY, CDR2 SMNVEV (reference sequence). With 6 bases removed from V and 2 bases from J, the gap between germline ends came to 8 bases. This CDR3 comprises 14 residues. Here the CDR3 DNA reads TGTGCCAGCAGCTCGGGTCCTGGGGCCAACGTCCTGACTTTC. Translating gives CASSSGPGANVLTF.

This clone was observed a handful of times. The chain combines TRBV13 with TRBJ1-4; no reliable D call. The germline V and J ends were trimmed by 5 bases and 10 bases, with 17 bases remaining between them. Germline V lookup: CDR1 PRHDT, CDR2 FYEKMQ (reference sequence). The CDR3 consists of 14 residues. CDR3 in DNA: TGTGCCAGCAGCGAGCGGGTGGCGGGCGGAAAACTGTTTTTT. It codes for CASSERVAGGKLFF.

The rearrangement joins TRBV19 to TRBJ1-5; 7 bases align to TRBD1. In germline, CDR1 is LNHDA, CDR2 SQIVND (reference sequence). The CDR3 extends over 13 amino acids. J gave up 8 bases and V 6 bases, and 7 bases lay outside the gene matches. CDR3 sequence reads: CASSDRAAEPQHF. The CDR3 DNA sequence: TGTGCCAGTAGCGACAGGGCTGCGGAGCCCCAGCATTTT. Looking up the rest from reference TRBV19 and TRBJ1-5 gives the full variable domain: DGGITQSPKYLFRKEGQNVTLSCEQNLNHDAMYWYRQDPGQGLRLIYYSQIVNDFQKGDIAEGYSVSREKKESFPLTVTSAQKNPTAFYLCASSDRAAEPQHFGDGTRLSIL.

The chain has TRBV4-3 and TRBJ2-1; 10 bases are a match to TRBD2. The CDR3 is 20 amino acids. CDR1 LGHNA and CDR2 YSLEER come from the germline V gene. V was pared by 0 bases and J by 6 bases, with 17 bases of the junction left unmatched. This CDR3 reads CASSQDFFSGRPGLSNEQFF. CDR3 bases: TGCGCCAGCAGCCAAGATTTTTTTAGCGGGAGGCCCGGCCTGAGCAATGAGCAGTTCTTC.

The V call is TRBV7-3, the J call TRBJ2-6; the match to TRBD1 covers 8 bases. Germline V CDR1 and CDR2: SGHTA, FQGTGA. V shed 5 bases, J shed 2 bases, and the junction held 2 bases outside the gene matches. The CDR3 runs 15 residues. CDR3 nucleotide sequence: TGTGCCAGCAGCGGGGACAGGCCTGGGGCCAACGTCCTGACTTTC. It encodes CASSGDRPGANVLTF. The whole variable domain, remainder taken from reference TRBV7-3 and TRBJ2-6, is GAGVSQTPSNKVTEKGKYVELRCDPISGHTALYWYRQSLGQGPEFLIYFQGTGAADDSGLPNDRFFAVRPEGSVSTLKIQRTERGDSAVYLCASSGDRPGANVLTFGAGSRLTVL.

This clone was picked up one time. CDR3 nucleotides: TGTGCTACGTCAAGGACAGGCCCATATGGCTACACCTTC. It encodes CATSRTGPYGYTF. V usage is TRBV6-1 and J usage is TRBJ1-2; 7 bases match TRBD1. This CDR3 is built from 13 residues. Germline V CDR1 and CDR2: MNHNS, SASEGT.

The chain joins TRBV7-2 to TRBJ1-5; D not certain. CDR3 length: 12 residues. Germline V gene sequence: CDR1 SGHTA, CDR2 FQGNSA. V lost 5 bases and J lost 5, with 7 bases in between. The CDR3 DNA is TGTGCCAGCAGCCACTATGATCAGCCCCAGCATTTT. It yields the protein CASSHYDQPQHF.

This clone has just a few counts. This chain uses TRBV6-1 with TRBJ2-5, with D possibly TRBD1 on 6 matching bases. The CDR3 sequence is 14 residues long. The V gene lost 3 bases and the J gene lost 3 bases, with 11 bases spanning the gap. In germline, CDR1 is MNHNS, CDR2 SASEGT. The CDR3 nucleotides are TGTGCCAGCAGTGACAGGGGCCTTAAAGAGACCCAGTACTTC. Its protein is CASSDRGLKETQYF.

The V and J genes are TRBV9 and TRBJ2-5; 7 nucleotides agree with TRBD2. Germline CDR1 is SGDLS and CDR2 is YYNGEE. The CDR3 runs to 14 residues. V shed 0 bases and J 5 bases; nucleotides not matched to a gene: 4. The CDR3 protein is CASSVGDGGETQYF. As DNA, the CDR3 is TGTGCCAGCAGCGTAGGGGACGGGGGGGAGACCCAGTACTTC.

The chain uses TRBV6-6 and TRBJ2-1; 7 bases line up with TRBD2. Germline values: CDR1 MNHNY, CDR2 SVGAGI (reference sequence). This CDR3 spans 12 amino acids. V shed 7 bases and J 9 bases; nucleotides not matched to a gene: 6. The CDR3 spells CASTSGVGEQFF. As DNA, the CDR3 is TGTGCCAGCACCAGCGGGGTGGGTGAGCAGTTCTTC.

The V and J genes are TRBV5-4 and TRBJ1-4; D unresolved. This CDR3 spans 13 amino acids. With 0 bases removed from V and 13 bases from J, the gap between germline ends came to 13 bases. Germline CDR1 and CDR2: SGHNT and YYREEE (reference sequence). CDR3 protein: CASSLGAEGGLFF. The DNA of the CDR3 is TGTGCCAGCAGCTTGGGTGCGGAGGGTGGACTGTTTTTT.